The TCR beta chain described here comes from a study of cytomegalovirus exposure and HLA in healthy donors (dated 2017 in TCRdb). Regarding the research as a whole: In an earlier analysis of 450 to 750 of the donors, around 290 Gb of sequence data and about 110 million unique TCR beta sequences from about 179 million T cells were reported. Every discovery cohort repertoire had been produced on one sequencing platform. Donor age, sex, ethnicity and CMV serostatus were collected together with the repertoire data. In a later genetic analysis, genome-wide SNP genotypes for about three fifths of the roughly 670 donors were used, and that subset was treated as a discovery cohort. In a later analysis, previously published TCR beta repertoires from more than 500 donors were re-analyzed and high-resolution HLA genotyping was added so that TCR occurrence patterns could be studied. A separate validation cohort of roughly 130 different subjects was used in addition to the 666-subject first cohort. Several DR-DQ haplotypes were handled as single units for association and clustering, since linkage in the cohort was strong. Of the roughly 400 genotyped donors, about 80% fell in the genetic ancestry cluster associated with self-reported Caucasian donors. Both class I and class II loci were covered by HLA typing, at four-digit resolution. An earlier analysis of approximately 500 of the donors applied high-throughput TCR beta sequencing to assess whether each TCR beta V gene segment acted as functional or pseudogenic. The study aimed to test whether signatures of past pathogen exposure could be identified by cataloging public T cell receptors. Typing coverage differed by locus: A, B, C, DRB1 and DQB1 were typed in about 620-630 donors, DQA1 in 500 to 550, DPA1 in some 570, and DPB1 in approximately 450. In the later analysis, no new phenotypic data were used to find candidate immune exposures; instead, reliance was placed on TCR beta sequences and their occurrence across donors. Roughly 300 gigabases of sequencing data and around 80 million unique TCR sequences made up an early release that covered approximately 650 HLA-typed donors. Using immunosequencing, the study profiled T cell repertoires from some 670 subjects and related those repertoires to cytomegalovirus serostatus. Among some 400 genotyped donors of the cohort, an average of approximately 220,000 unique TCR beta nucleotide sequences was sequenced per donor, of which about 20% were non-productive. To predict cytomegalovirus infection status, the study brought together high-throughput TCR immunosequencing, statistical association of individual TCRs with disease status, and machine learning. The paper as a whole reports these results and caveats: Because counts were too low, roughly 16 rarely observed V segments, including chromosome 9 orphons, were excluded from the earlier analysis of a few hundred of the donors. The cohort was sequenced for TCR beta chains only, and without alpha or paired-chain data the features that could be detected were limited. V-gene and J-gene trimming of TCR beta chains was associated with a missense DCLRE1C variant in a later genetic analysis, and the association was replicated in an independent cohort. In an earlier analysis of approximately 600 of the donors, most TCR beta V segments were observed in productive rearrangements about 87% or about 30% of the time, broadly matching IMGT annotations. A later analysis associated 15,000 or so TCR beta sequences with specific HLA alleles at a false discovery rate of 0.05. Some IMGT-functional V segments, including TRBV6-2 and TRBV6-3, could not be distinguished by the 87-base-pair reads and were therefore excluded. The classifier was reported to diagnose cytomegalovirus status with high specificity and sensitivity in both the original and validation cohorts. The presence/absence analyses assumed that sequencing depth was roughly uniform across donors, and that assumption may not be true. Correlated functional status among segregating V segments might be attributable to linkage disequilibrium, but an unknown experimental factor could not be ruled out. A cluster of highly shared sequence variants was judged likely to be a technical artifact of the sequencing pipeline. Because some donors lacked HLA typing at each locus, the association tests relied only on the typed subset. Compared with the roughly 700-donor mean, donors in an Asian-associated ancestry cluster had fewer N-insertions in productive TCRs, according to a later genetic analysis. In a later analysis, most CMV-associated TCR beta chains were found to appear HLA-restricted, with HLA associations seemingly driven largely by CMV exposure. Strong co-occurrence of HLA alleles, especially DR and DQ, made assigning TCR associations to individual alleles difficult. According to the authors, the approach could potentially be generalized to other disease states and immunological phenotypes. Immune exposure information for the cohort was limited to CMV serostatus. In vitro tests confirmed that three of the cytomegalovirus-associated TCR beta chains recognize cytomegalovirus antigens. According to a later analysis, parvovirus B19, influenza, CMV and Epstein-Barr virus appeared linked to several top co-occurrence clusters. A later analysis found that TCR association rates varied across HLA loci, with DRB1 alleles showing the most associated TCRs and HLA-C alleles the fewest. In the study, some 180 TCR beta chains were listed as associated with cytomegalovirus. Most TCR sequences were observed very rarely across donors, whereas some public TCRs were present in many individuals. In a later analysis, HLA-associated TCR beta chains were found to be more clonally expanded and to have lower generation probabilities than equally common non-associated chains. A further reported finding was that TCR beta sequences accurately predicted the HLA-A and HLA-B alleles for most subjects in the first cohort.

There are 15 amino acids in the CDR3, from cysteine to phenylalanine inclusive. The sequence is cut down to CDR3 DNA, 45 bases in frame from base 1. Here V drops 3 bases and J drops 3 bases, and the junction holds 5 bases not matched to any gene. From a lookup of the germline V gene, CDR1 and CDR2 are SGHVS and FQNEAQ. The library was generated by the immunoSEQ multiplex PCR assay. For the multiplex PCR, a mixture combining 60 forward primers for TCR Vbeta segments and 13 reverse primers for TCR Jbeta segments was used. A multiplex PCR assay on genomic DNA amplified the CDR3 region of rearranged TCR beta genes. Amplified TCR beta libraries were sequenced as 87-base-pair reads on the Illumina HiSeq System. The source study handled its data this way. In a later analysis, about 80 million unique TCR beta chains were counted across the approximately 670 repertoires, and about 10 million of these chains were shared by at least two donors. A nearest-neighbor algorithm error-corrected the raw reads and collapsed the reads into unique sequences, merging closely related sequences to remove PCR and sequencing errors. To assign V, D and J gene segments, CDR3 sequences were aligned to IMGT reference sequences. Each retained sequence needed at least a six-nucleotide match to both a V gene segment and a J gene segment. Rearrangements were called productive when the CDR3 lacked stop codons and stayed in frame with V and J; all others were non-productive. Following IMGT convention, CDR3 was defined as the stretch from the second conserved V-encoded cysteine up to the conserved J-encoded phenylalanine. In an earlier analysis of 500 to 650 of the donors, sequences lacking an unambiguous match to a single V gene segment were excluded. An earlier analysis of 587 of the donors classified V segments as functional when productive rearrangements were above 56.7% and as segregating when the standard deviation between donors was above 5%. A statistical classification framework was built to diagnose cytomegalovirus status from the catalog of TCR beta chain sequences. A later analysis assigned V and J genes by comparing TCR nucleotide sequences with IMGT/GENE-DB human TR gene sequences. A later analysis assigned CDR3 sequences and most-parsimonious VDJ recombination scenarios with the TCRdist pipeline. In a later analysis, each TCR beta chain was defined by its CDR3 amino acid sequence together with its V-gene family, and reads without a unique V-gene family were excluded. A later analysis removed 500 to 600 highly shared, low-generation-probability nucleotide sequences to deal with suspected cross-contamination and a sequencing artifact. In a later analysis, a clonal expansion index for each public chain was calculated from normalized within-repertoire ranks of inferred template counts. In a later analysis, generation probabilities were computed using a VDJ recombination model fitted to out-of-frame rearrangements, and the results were checked against IGoR. In a later analysis, hypergeometric tests were used to score TCR-TCR, TCR-HLA and TCR-CMV co-occurrence, with a repertoire-size bias correction applied to TCR pairs. In a later analysis, false discovery rates were estimated by permuting HLA or CMV assignments 20 times. In a later analysis, co-occurring TCRs were grouped using DBSCAN, and TCRdist sequence similarity was added for clustering within HLA-allele-positive subsets. Repertoires with fewer than 30,000 or more than 120,000 public chains, plus five repertoires with anomalous nucleotide sharing, were excluded from co-occurrence clustering. TCRdb took this table from immuneACCESS and kept in-frame rearrangements with V and J called. Such tables lack part of the clones; where checked against another copy, unresolved V genes explain under half of the gap, and the rest is unexplained. That table supplies the V and J calls and clone size; D and trimming were determined from the DNA. Across this sample there are about 220,000 clones, with more than 60% seen only once. The ten largest clones represent 1.5% to 2% of the sample.

Only one count was recorded for this clone. Its antigen is still unknown. One base away there is no much larger clone; base qualities are not given. In total, just over 650 healthy bone marrow donors made up the cohort. All cohort members were sampled while nominally healthy, although unrecorded immune exposures were likely present. The donor was CMV seronegative and was included in the group of a few hundred seronegative cohort members. Every donor gave a peripheral blood sample, and the peripheral blood mononuclear cells from that sample were used for TCR beta sequencing. The Qiagen DNeasy Blood Extraction Kit was used to extract genomic DNA from the blood cell samples.

The sample comprised PBMCs. The receptor was isolated from a woman aged 25 to 39 in good health and CMV-seronegative. The rearranged segments are TRBV7-8 and TRBJ1-5, with 7 bases matching TRBD1. The nucleotide sequence is given as TGTGCCAGCAGCTTCTCCGGGACAGTCAATCAGCCCCAGCATTTT. The resulting protein is CASSFSGTVNQPQHF.